Presented here are 25 T cell receptor beta chains from one specimen sequenced in a study of cytomegalovirus exposure and HLA in healthy donors. The PCR had 60 Vbeta and 13 Jbeta primers. The protocol was immunoSEQ multiplex PCR, while the TCRdb copy is restricted to in-frame clones and leaves out a portion. Seen here are around 200,000 clones, roughly 80% observed once, and the top ten hold 1.5% to 2%. Source material: PBMCs. These receptors all stem from a young woman in good health and CMV-seronegative.

This chain joins TRBV14 and TRBJ2-5, with no clear D. The CDR3 totals 14 residues. The ends were cut back, 4 bases at V and 1 base at J, with 10 bases in the middle. The germline V gene encodes CDR1 SGHDN and CDR2 FVKESK. CDR3 protein: CASSPKQLQETQYF. The CDR3 nucleotides are TGTGCCAGCAGCCCAAAGCAACTCCAAGAGACCCAGTACTTC.

The chain uses TRBV6-1 and TRBJ2-7; 8 bases are shared with TRBD1. The CDR3 is 12 residues long. The germline CDR1 and CDR2 sequences are MNHNS and SASEGT. V trimming: 9 bases; J trimming: 2 bases; junction bases outside the gene matches: 3. CDR3 amino acids: CASQGATYEQYF. The CDR3 DNA follows: TGTGCCAGTCAGGGGGCCACCTACGAGCAGTACTTC.

This sequence joins TRBV7-9 and TRBJ2-1; 9 bases are a match to TRBD2. This CDR3 region has 14 residues. V trimming: 7 bases; J trimming: 5 bases; junction bases outside the gene matches: 6. CDR1 and CDR2 from the germline V gene are SEHNR and FQNEAQ (reference sequence). The CDR3 sequence is CASTLTSGNNEQFF. Here the CDR3 DNA reads TGTGCCAGCACTCTGACTAGCGGAAACAATGAGCAGTTCTTC.

The chain employs TRBV2 and TRBJ2-7, with D maybe TRBD1 (6 bases). The CDR3 runs 12 residues. From germline, CDR1 is SNHLY and CDR2 FYNNEI. V was clipped by 11 bases and J by 6 bases, with 17 bases between them. The DNA of the CDR3 is TGTGCCGGATCCCGGGACATCTCCGAGCAGTACTTC. Protein sequence: CAGSRDISEQYF. Based on the CDR3 plus reference TRBV2 and TRBJ2-7, the full variable domain is EPEVTQTPSHQVTQMGQEVILRCVPISNHLYFYWYRQILGQKVEFLVSFYNNEISEKSEIFDDQFSVERPDGSNFTLKIRSTKLEDSAMYFCAGSRDISEQYFGPGTRLTVT.

This chain links TRBV15 with TRBJ2-6, with D possibly TRBD1 on 5 matching bases. CDR3 length equals 17 residues. The V end lost 0 bases, the J end lost 4 bases, and 13 bases lay between the germline ends. The germline V gene encodes CDR1 LNHNV and CDR2 YYDKDF (reference sequence). The CDR3 nucleotides are TGTGCCACCAGCAGAGATCAGTTGGGGCGAGGGGCCAACGTCCTGACTTTC. Translated: CATSRDQLGRGANVLTF.

The chain is built from TRBV5-6 and TRBJ1-5; D possibly corresponds to TRBD1 (6 bases). V lost 3 bases, J lost 3 bases, and 10 bases lay in between. The CDR3 loop spans 14 amino acids. CDR1 SGHDT and CDR2 YYEEEE come from the germline V gene. The CDR3 spells CASSSRQVNQPQHF. CDR3 coding DNA: TGTGCCAGCAGCTCTAGACAGGTCAATCAGCCCCAGCATTTT.

As for this clone: Its ends do not fully match the called genes, so a read error is possible. This chain connects TRBV15 to TRBJ1-1; TRBD1 aligns across 9 bases. The CDR3 spans 14 residues. From germline, CDR1 is LNHNV and CDR2 YYDKDF (reference sequence). CDR3 protein: CATSTGTGNNEAFF. The CDR3 bases are TGTGCCACCAGCACCGGGACAGGGAACAATGAAGCTTTCTTT.

The chain carries TRBV5-1 and TRBJ2-7; 8 bases are shared with TRBD1. The CDR3 runs 15 residues. Germline V CDR1 and CDR2: SGHRS, YFSETQ. V lost 2 bases and J lost 4; bases outside the gene matches: 8. The CDR3 protein is CASSFLPGGEYEQYF. The CDR3 nucleotides read TGCGCCAGCAGCTTTCTTCCAGGGGGCGAGTACGAGCAGTACTTC. Looking up the rest from reference TRBV5-1 and TRBJ2-7 gives the full variable domain: KAGVTQTPRYLIKTRGQQVTLSCSPISGHRSVSWYQQTPGQGLQFLFEYFSETQRNKGNFPGRFSGRQFSNSRSEMNVSTLELGDSALYLCASSFLPGGEYEQYFGPGTRLTVT.

This clone appeared once. This chain links TRBV27 with TRBJ2-1, with D perhaps matching TRBD1 (6 bases). The length of the CDR3 is 13 residues. Trimming shortened V by 5 bases and J by 8 bases, and 13 bases separated the two germline ends. The germline V gene has CDR1 MNHEY and CDR2 SMNVEV (reference sequence). CDR3 sequence (DNA): TGTGCCAGCAGTCCCACAGGGCTCCATGAGCAGTTCTTC. This gives the protein CASSPTGLHEQFF.

The chain combines TRBV19 with TRBJ2-7; 8 nucleotides line up with TRBD1. Germline V CDR1 and CDR2: LNHDA, SQIVND (reference sequence). The CDR3 is 14 amino acids. V dropped 3 bases and J dropped 2; count of bases not matched to a gene: 3. CDR3 region: CASSIGQGTYEQYF. The CDR3, as DNA: TGTGCCAGTAGTATCGGACAGGGTACCTACGAGCAGTACTTC.

This chain links TRBV5-1 with TRBJ1-5; no definite D call. V lost 0 bases and J lost 2, with 9 bases in between. The germline CDR1 and CDR2 sequences are SGHRS and YFSETQ. This CDR3 is built from 15 residues. This CDR3 is CASSLGGVGNQPQHF. For the CDR3, the DNA is TGCGCCAGCAGCTTGGGCGGGGTCGGCAATCAGCCCCAGCATTTT.

This clone showed up just once. This chain uses TRBV25-1 with TRBJ1-2; a possible D gene is TRBD1 (6 bases). The CDR3 is 13 residues long. V lost 8 bases and J 8 bases, leaving 18 bases between the germline ends. The germline V gene has CDR1 MGHDK and CDR2 SYGVNS. The CDR3 DNA is TGTGCCAGCGCAGAAACAGGGCGAGGAGGCTACACCTTC. The encoded protein is CASAETGRGGYTF.

The V gene is TRBV14, the J gene TRBJ2-2, with TRBD2 identical over 7 bases. V gave up 0 bases and J gave up 8 bases; unmatched junction bases: 3. Looked up from germline, CDR1 is SGHDN and CDR2 is FVKESK. This CDR3 comprises 14 residues. This CDR3 reads CASSQELALGELFF. The CDR3 DNA follows: TGTGCCAGCAGCCAAGAACTAGCGTTGGGGGAGCTGTTTTTT.

This clone was observed a handful of times. The CDR3 protein is CASAEVSVLNEQFF. CDR3 bases: TGTGCCAGCGCCGAGGTCTCGGTCCTCAATGAGCAGTTCTTC. The genes are TRBV13 and TRBJ2-1; D is unclear. The CDR3 loop spans 14 amino acids. The V gene lost 8 bases and the J gene lost 6 bases, with 17 bases spanning the gap. The germline CDR1 and CDR2 sequences are PRHDT and FYEKMQ (reference sequence).

The chain combines TRBV7-3 with TRBJ2-2; 9 nucleotides align to TRBD2. CDR3 size: 15 residues. Looked up from germline, CDR1 is SGHTA and CDR2 is FQGTGA. The J segment lost 4 bases and the V segment lost 3 bases, leaving 3 bases of the junction unmatched. The CDR3, as DNA: TGTGCCAGCAGCTTCCGCGGGGGGGTCACCGGGGAGCTGTTTTTT. This gives the protein CASSFRGGVTGELFF.

This sequence joins TRBV5-1 and TRBJ1-6; D is perhaps TRBD1 (6 bases). Trimming took off 2 bases at V and 6 bases at J, with 12 bases between the two ends. The CDR3 is 15 residues long. CDR1 is SGHRS, CDR2 YFSETQ, per germline. The CDR3 is CASSLNRESNSPLHF. The CDR3 DNA follows: TGCGCCAGCAGCTTAAACAGGGAGAGTAATTCACCCCTCCACTTT.

The chain employs TRBV4-1 and TRBJ2-2; 12 bases map to TRBD1. Trimming removed 4 bases from V and 7 bases from J; junction bases left unmatched: 16. The CDR3 totals 19 residues. Germline V CDR1 and CDR2: MGHRA, YSYEKL. The CDR3 nucleotides read TGCGCCAGCAGCCTACGGAAAGGGGACAGGGGGCCTTGGAACGGGGAGCTGTTTTTT. Its translation: CASSLRKGDRGPWNGELFF.

This clone was detected only once. The genes are TRBV10-1 and TRBJ2-3; TRBD2 matches 9 bases. V gave up 3 bases and J gave up 1 base; unmatched junction bases: 2. The germline V gene has CDR1 WNHNN and CDR2 SYGVQD (reference sequence). The CDR3 loop spans 15 amino acids. CDR3 residues: CASSDRTSGTDTQYF. The CDR3 coding sequence is TGCGCCAGCAGTGATCGGACTAGCGGCACAGATACGCAGTATTTT.

The gene calls are TRBV5-5 and TRBJ2-2; unclear D gene. The V gene's germline CDR1 is SGHKS and CDR2 YYEKEE (reference sequence). The CDR3 sequence is 17 residues long. Trimming removed 4 bases at V and 2 bases at J, with 18 bases between. This CDR3 is CASSLDLTGSNTGELFF. In nucleotides, the CDR3 is TGTGCCAGCAGCCTCGACCTAACCGGGTCCAACACCGGGGAGCTGTTTTTT.

The rearrangement joins TRBV4-3 to TRBJ2-1, with 12 bases that match TRBD2. Germline CDR1 and CDR2: LGHNA and YSLEER. The CDR3 covers 16 residues. Trimming removed 3 bases from V and 4 bases from J; junction bases left unmatched: 4. For the CDR3, the DNA is TGCGCCAGCAGCCACCCGCTAGCGGGAGGGTACAATGAGCAGTTCTTC. This sequence encodes CASSHPLAGGYNEQFF.

This chain uses TRBV5-6 with TRBJ2-2; a possible D gene is TRBD1 (5 bases). V was trimmed by 3 bases and J by 8 bases, leaving 17 bases between them. Germline V gives CDR1 SGHDT, CDR2 YYEEEE. The CDR3 is 15 residues long. The CDR3 reads CASSSGSGLSGELFF. In DNA form, the CDR3 reads TGTGCCAGCAGCTCCGGATCAGGGCTATCTGGGGAGCTGTTTTTT.

V is TRBV4-2 and J is TRBJ2-7; possible D gene TRBD1, 6 bases. In germline, CDR1 is LGHNA, CDR2 YNFKEQ. V lost 4 bases, J lost 3 bases, and 19 bases lay in between. This CDR3 contains 16 residues. The CDR3 sequence is CASSPLGAEGNYEQYF. CDR3 DNA: TGTGCCAGCAGCCCCCTGGGGGCCGAGGGTAACTACGAGCAGTACTTC.

The V gene is TRBV5-4, the J gene TRBJ2-5; 9 positions agree with TRBD2. The CDR3 sequence is 16 residues long. Germline CDR1 reads SGHNT; CDR2 reads YYREEE (reference sequence). The ends lost 0 bases at V and 1 base at J; junction bases unmatched: 4. The CDR3 sequence is CASSLDERGVQETQYF. As DNA, the CDR3 is TGTGCCAGCAGCTTGGATGAGCGGGGGGTCCAAGAGACCCAGTACTTC.

The chain uses TRBV5-4 and TRBJ2-7, with D possibly being TRBD1 (5 bases). The V end was cut by 4 bases, the J end by 2 bases, with 13 bases between. In germline, CDR1 is SGHNT, CDR2 YYREEE (reference sequence). The CDR3 loop spans 14 amino acids. CDR3 coding DNA: TGTGCCAGCAGCCCTGGGGCTAACCCCTACGAGCAGTACTTC. Protein sequence: CASSPGANPYEQYF. Full variable domain (remainder filled in from reference TRBV5-4 and TRBJ2-7): ETGVTQSPTHLIKTRGQQVTLRCSSQSGHNTVSWYQQALGQGPQFIFQYYREEENGRGNFPPRFSGLQFPNYSSELNVNALELDDSALYLCASSPGANPYEQYFGPGTRLTVT.

This chain joins TRBV9 and TRBJ1-5; a weak D match, TRBD1 (6 bases). CDR3 length equals 17 residues. Trimming shortened V by 0 bases and J by 6 bases, and 19 bases separated the two germline ends. Germline assignment: CDR1 SGDLS and CDR2 YYNGEE. This CDR3 reads CASSVGEGGGGGQPQHF. The CDR3 region has the DNA TGTGCCAGCAGCGTAGGAGAGGGAGGGGGAGGTGGTCAGCCCCAGCATTTT.